One T cell receptor (beta chain) is described in this entry. Its antigen is unknown. No clone much larger than this one lies a single base away; base qualities are absent. These data originate in a study of blood T cell repertoires in COVID-19 (dated by TCRdb to 2018 to 2020). About the investigation overall: The collaborator samples originated in the United States, Italy and Spain and spanned the acute and convalescent phases of COVID-19. Where available, HLA class I and class II types were obtained from metadata supplied by the sample provider rather than from assay-based typing. Subjects who had been exposed to COVID-19, were actively infected with it, or had recovered from it provided the deeply sampled blood TCRbeta repertoires that made up the dataset. The repertoires were made available in a free public database intended to serve as a resource for research on the immune response to SARS-CoV-2. Sample metadata almost always included a de-identified subject ID, COVID-19 status, age in years and sex. Samples were obtained from the ongoing ImmuneRACE study (first 160 participants) and from about 1,300 subjects provided by 6 global collaborators. The prospective study material was composed of cDNA or gDNA derived from T cells, B-cell-depleted T cells, or PBMCs. On the study overall, not on this receptor specifically: The amount of clinical and demographic metadata varied by source and participant and was provided uncurated.

The CDR3 measures 13 amino acids from cysteine to phenylalanine. The DNA shown is the 39-base CDR3, in frame from base 1. Trimming takes 5 bases from V and 2 bases from J, and the germline ends sit 9 bases apart. Based on the germline V gene, the CDR1 and CDR2 sequences are MNHEY and SVGEGT. The immunoSEQ Assay, a bias-controlled multiplex PCR, was used to amplify TCRbeta CDR3 regions from genomic DNA. Processing in the source paper ran as follows. Within the assay, amplification of reference gene primers was used to estimate how many nucleated cells each sample contained. To quantify the absolute abundance of each unique TCRbeta CDR3 rearrangement, sequence reads were collapsed and filtered. For each sample, productive Simpson clonality was calculated by taking the square root of Simpson's diversity index across productive rearrangements. TCRdb limited this immuneACCESS table to in-frame rearrangements with V and J called. A share of clones is missing; checked studies link under half to unresolved V genes, and the rest is unexplained. V, J and clone size are those of that table, while D and trimming were read from the DNA. The table for this sample lists roughly 190,000 clones; about three quarters of them were counted only once. The biggest ten clones account for roughly 8.7% of the sample.

Whole blood was collected in K2EDTA tubes by collaborating institutions according to the institutions' own protocols. For TCRbeta analysis, collaborators shipped samples as frozen whole blood, isolated PBMCs, or DNA extracted from either of those sample types. The sequence was collected from a woman aged 45-65 years with active or convalescent COVID-19. This receptor chain uses TRBV6-2 or TRBV6-3 and TRBJ1-1, with the D gene not confidently named. Source material: peripheral blood. For the CDR3, the sequence is CASSPRGNTEAFF. The nucleotides are TGTGCCAGCAGTCCCCGGGGAAACACTGAAGCTTTCTTT.